This T cell receptor (beta chain) emerged from a study of T cell responses to AZD1222 COVID-19 vaccine. Broader study findings: Across the whole spike, CD4 TCRs peaked at regions 160-218 and 743-854. Clonal diversity may have been underestimated, and the donors were mostly white British, with more females than males. It was only after the peak T cell response that any repertoires were sampled.

Worth noting for this clone: Its antigen is not identified.

Clones were sequenced by immunoSEQ multiplex PCR, and TCRdb holds only the in-frame ones, with some missing. The sample's table shows about 140,000 clones. V lost 5 bases to trimming and J lost 5 bases, with 15 bases between them. Germline-derived CDR1 and CDR2 are SGHAT and FQNNGV. CDR3 size: 14 residues. The chain has TRBV11-2 and TRBJ1-1; the D gene is possibly TRBD1 (5 bases). The sequenced material came from peripheral blood. This clonotype was obtained from an adult in good health. The CDR3 DNA reads as TGTGCCAGCAGCCAAGGCCAGGGCTGGACTGAAGCTTTCTTT. Amino acids: CASSQGQGWTEAFF.